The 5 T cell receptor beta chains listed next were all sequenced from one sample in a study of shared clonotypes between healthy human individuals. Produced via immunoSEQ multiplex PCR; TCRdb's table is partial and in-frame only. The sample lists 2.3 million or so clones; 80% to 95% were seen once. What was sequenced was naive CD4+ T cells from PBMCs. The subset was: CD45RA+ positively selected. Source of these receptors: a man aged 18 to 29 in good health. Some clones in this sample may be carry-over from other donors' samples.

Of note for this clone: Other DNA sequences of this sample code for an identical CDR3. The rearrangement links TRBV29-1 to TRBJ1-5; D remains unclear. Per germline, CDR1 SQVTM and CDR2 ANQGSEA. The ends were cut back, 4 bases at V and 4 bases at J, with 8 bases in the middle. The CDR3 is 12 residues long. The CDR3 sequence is CSVGQENQPQHF. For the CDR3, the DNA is TGCAGCGTTGGGCAGGAAAATCAGCCCCAGCATTTT.

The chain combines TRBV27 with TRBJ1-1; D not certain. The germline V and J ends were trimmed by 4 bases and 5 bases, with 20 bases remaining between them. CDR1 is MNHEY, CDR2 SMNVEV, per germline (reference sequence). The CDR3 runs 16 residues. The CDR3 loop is CASSSFGWDRDTEAFF. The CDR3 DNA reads TGTGCCAGCAGTTCCTTTGGATGGGATCGGGATACTGAAGCTTTCTTT.

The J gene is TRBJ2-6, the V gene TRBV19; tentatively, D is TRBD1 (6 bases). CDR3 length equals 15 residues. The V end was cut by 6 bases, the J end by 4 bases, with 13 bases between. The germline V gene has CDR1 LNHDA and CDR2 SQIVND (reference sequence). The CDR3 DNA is TGTGCCAGTAGCTACAGGGCCCCCGGGGCCAACGTCCTGACTTTC. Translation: CASSYRAPGANVLTF.

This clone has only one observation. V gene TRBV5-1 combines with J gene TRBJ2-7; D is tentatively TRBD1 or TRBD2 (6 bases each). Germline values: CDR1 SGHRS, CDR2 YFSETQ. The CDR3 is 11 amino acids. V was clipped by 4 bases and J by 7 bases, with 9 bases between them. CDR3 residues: CASSRRGEQYF. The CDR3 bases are TGCGCCAGCAGCCGGAGGGGGGAGCAGTACTTC.

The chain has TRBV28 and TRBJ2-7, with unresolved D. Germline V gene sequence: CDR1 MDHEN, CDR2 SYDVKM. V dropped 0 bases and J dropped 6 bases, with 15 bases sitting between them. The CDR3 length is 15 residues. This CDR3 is CASSLWAGRPGEQYF. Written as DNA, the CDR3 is TGTGCCAGCAGTTTATGGGCAGGCCGGCCAGGCGAGCAGTACTTC.